This TCR beta chain was documented in a study of identical twins listed by TCRdb under 2016. Regarding the study in general: To test whether fetal clonotypes persist, the study used deep sequencing on TCR alpha and beta repertoires from monozygotic twins, unrelated adults of various ages, and cord blood. Replicate twin experiments were performed at different times using different library preparation protocols to rule out contamination. General findings and caveats noted by the study authors: Because the same donors could not be followed over many years, the conclusions relied on cross-sectional statistical analysis. Excess twin sharing in beta out-of-frame sequences was weaker because fewer shared sequences lowered the signal-to-noise ratio. Out-of-frame TCR alpha sequences shared between twins showed an excess of low generation-probability sequences compared with coincidental sharing between unrelated individuals. Invariant T cells such as MAIT and iNKT could partly confound zero-insertion analyses, although diverse VJ usage argued against such confounding for most clonotypes. Recombination models systematically underestimated out-of-frame TCR alpha sharing in monozygotic twins but agreed with sharing between unrelated individuals. Fewer insertions were carried by abundant cord blood beta clonotypes, a similar but weaker trend appeared in young adult naive repertoires, and no such trend appeared in memory repertoires.

About this clonotype: This clone's antigen is unknown. Base qualities are not provided; no much larger clone lies one nucleotide away.

Every donor in the study was a healthy Caucasian. The twin cohort comprised three pairs of female monozygotic twins, all aged roughly 18 to 30 years. Peripheral blood mononuclear cells were the source from which RNA for the TCR libraries was isolated. Counted from cysteine to phenylalanine, this CDR3 has 14 amino acids. Only the CDR3 part of the read is kept: 42 bases, read in frame from the first base. The library relied on 5' RACE. Sequencing was carried out with an Illumina HiSeq 2000. A universal primer binding site was added through template switching, and the final cDNA carried a unique molecular identifier so that TCR cDNA molecules could be counted accurately. Specific primers in the conserved constant-segment region were used to synthesize first-strand cDNA for TCR alpha and beta chains. To control for contamination, every cDNA library carried two barcodes: a SMART-Mk sample barcode plus Illumina barcodes. TruSeq adapter sequences, together with Illumina sample barcodes, were added in two successive PCR steps. The TCR alpha and beta cDNA libraries were sequenced on the Illumina HiSeq platform using custom primers. The authors' analysis ran thus. MiGEC was used to process raw reads and extract unique molecular identifiers, and MiXCR was used to find CDR3 positions. For each individual, recombination models were inferred using an EM algorithm with the repgenHMM and IGoR tools. The tcR package in R was used for shared clonotype analysis, with sharing normalized by the product of cloneset sizes. To study raw recombination free of thymic and clonal selection effects, out-of-frame nonproductive sequences were analyzed. Through fastp at Q25 and MiXCR, TCRdb rebuilt clones from the public reads, retaining in-frame beta chains. Identical CDR3 protein sequences are pooled into one entry, listed with their most common genes and DNA. The V and J calls follow TCRdb's processing rather than the paper's. Counted in this sample were roughly 770,000 distinct CDR3 sequences; 18% of them appeared once. The ten largest clones represent roughly 13% of the sample.

These data were also filed under a second study, of T cells expressing NK-cell markers. Per the second study: Fewer than ten donors provided sorted CD3+CD56+NKG2C+, CD3+CD56+NKG2C- and CD3+CD56-NKG2C+ T-cell subsets, whose TCR beta-chain repertoires were profiled. Of the eight sequenced donors, seven were found to be HCMV-seropositive and one was found to be HCMV-seronegative. In several experiments an anti-gammadeltaTCR antibody was added to restrict sorting to alphabetaTCR-expressing T cells. In six donors, the dominant CD3+CD56+NKG2C+ clonotypes ranked among the top 10 CD8+ clonotypes, making up about 1.0-8% of CD8+ T cells. Those dominant clonotypes were again the most abundant among CD3+CD56-NKG2C+ cells in four donors, at roughly 28.3-60.1%. Whether the expanded NKG2C-expressing T cell clones were specific for HCMV antigens remained unclear. All eight donors whose samples were sequenced were randomly selected healthy volunteers, three of them men and five women. HCMV-specific IgG was detected in serum with a commercial ELISA kit to determine HCMV serostatus. Bulk peripheral blood T-cell repertoires were additionally sequenced from unsorted PBMC for six donors. MIGEC handled demultiplexing of the reads and grouping by UMI, while MiTCR was used to assemble and quantify clonotypes. Only TCR cDNA sequences supported by at least two reads were kept to exclude erroneous sequences. The tcR package was used for downstream repertoire analysis, with clonotypes matched between fractions based on CDR3 nucleotide sequence plus V segment. VDJmatch was used to annotate antigen specificity against VDJdb, with one amino acid substitution in CDR3 allowed.

Material for sequencing was PBMCs. The sequence derives from a woman under 30 in good health. Rearrangement joined TRBV21-1 to TRBJ2-1. TRBV21-1 is designated a pseudogene. The nucleotide sequence reads as follows: TGTGCCAGCGCCCGAGGCGGCCGATACAATGAGCAGTTCTTC. Translated, this is CASARGGRYNEQFF.